These T cell receptor beta chains were read from a single sample in a study of CD8 T cells in Susac syndrome. MiXCR was run by TCRdb on the immunoSEQ multiplex PCR reads, yielding one entry per CDR3 protein. The table includes hundreds of thousands of distinct CDR3 sequences, approximately 92% detected once. The sample taken for sequencing was CD4+ T cells from PBMCs. Source of these receptors: a human donor with multiple sclerosis. CDR3s include the opening cysteine and the closing phenylalanine or tryptophan. The order of the fields is clone size, D gene, J gene, V gene, CDR3 DNA, CDR3 protein. The D gene is left open where the match is weak. Only part of the rows carry a size: once, few, many, or a class if the clone is expanded.

clone size: NA; D gene: TRBD2; J gene: TRBJ2-1; V gene: TRBV2; CDR3 DNA: TGTGCCAGCGGGAAGCGGGAGGGGGGTTACAATGAGCAGTTCTTC; CDR3 protein: CASGKREGGYNEQFF
clone size: once; D gene: NA; J gene: TRBJ1-2; V gene: TRBV7-9; CDR3 DNA: TGTGCCAGCAGCTTAGGTGCTGGTGGGAACTATGGCTACACCTTC; CDR3 protein: CASSLGAGGNYGYTF
clone size: few; D gene: TRBD2; J gene: TRBJ2-3; V gene: TRBV12-3/TRBV12-4; CDR3 DNA: TGTGCCAGCAGTCCGGGACTAGCGGGAGGATTCACAGATACGCAGTATTTT; CDR3 protein: CASSPGLAGGFTDTQYF
clone size: NA; D gene: TRBD2; J gene: TRBJ2-1; V gene: TRBV20-1; CDR3 DNA: TGCAGTGCTAGCACTAGCGGGACTGAAAATGAGCAGTTCTTC; CDR3 protein: CSASTSGTENEQFF
clone size: NA; D gene: NA; J gene: TRBJ2-4; V gene: TRBV2; CDR3 DNA: TGTGCCAGCAATACGAGAGGGGGTCCCAACATTCAGTACTTC; CDR3 protein: CASNTRGGPNIQYF
clone size: NA; D gene: NA; J gene: TRBJ2-7; V gene: TRBV6-6; CDR3 DNA: TGTGCCAGCAGTTACTCTGCAGGGGGGAACGAGCAGTACTTC; CDR3 protein: CASSYSAGGNEQYF
clone size: NA; D gene: TRBD2; J gene: TRBJ2-2; V gene: TRBV24-1; CDR3 DNA: TGTGCCACCAGTGATTTTTTCAGTAGACTAGCGGGCTTCAACACCGGGGAGCTGTTTTTT; CDR3 protein: CATSDFFSRLAGFNTGELFF
clone size: once; D gene: TRBD2; J gene: TRBJ2-2; V gene: TRBV12-3/TRBV12-4; CDR3 DNA: TGTGCCAGCAAGTCCTCGGGGGGCACCGGGGAGCTGTTTTTT; CDR3 protein: CASKSSGGTGELFF
clone size: NA; D gene: NA; J gene: TRBJ2-6; V gene: TRBV19; CDR3 DNA: TGTGCCAGTAGTATAACGGCCAGGGGAAGCGGGGCCAACATCCTGACTTTC; CDR3 protein: CASSITARGSGANILTF
clone size: NA; D gene: NA; J gene: TRBJ2-2; V gene: TRBV20-1; CDR3 DNA: TGCAGTGCTAGAGTCTTGGGGGACACCGGGGAGCTGTTTTTT; CDR3 protein: CSARVLGDTGELFF
clone size: once; D gene: NA; J gene: TRBJ2-3; V gene: TRBV4-1; CDR3 DNA: TGCGCCAGCAGCCAAGAAGCGTCAGCTGGCACAGATACGCAGTATTTT; CDR3 protein: CASSQEASAGTDTQYF
clone size: NA; D gene: NA; J gene: TRBJ2-7; V gene: TRBV25-1; CDR3 DNA: TGTGCCAGCAGTGATACCCTAGGGTACGAGCAGTACTTC; CDR3 protein: CASSDTLGYEQYF
clone size: NA; D gene: NA; J gene: TRBJ2-5; V gene: TRBV6-5; CDR3 DNA: TGTGCCAGCAGTTACTCGAGGGTGGGCCAAGAGACCCAGTACTTC; CDR3 protein: CASSYSRVGQETQYF
clone size: NA; D gene: TRBD1; J gene: TRBJ1-5; V gene: TRBV20-1; CDR3 DNA: TGCAGTGCTAGTGGGGGGACCGGGACAGGGAATCAGCCCCAGCATTTT; CDR3 protein: CSASGGTGTGNQPQHF